Reported below is one T cell receptor beta chain. This clone turned up a few times. The antigen it binds to is not known. The record has no base qualities; no much larger clone is one base away. Another Seattle source contributed samples from volunteer blood donors who had recovered from COVID-19. Each collaborating institution followed its own protocols to collect whole blood in K2EDTA tubes. For TCRbeta analysis, collaborators shipped samples as frozen whole blood, isolated PBMCs, or DNA extracted from either of those sample types. This record belongs to a study of blood T cell repertoires in COVID-19 (dated by TCRdb to the early 2020s). A note on the overall study: Samples covering the acute and convalescent phases of COVID-19 were provided by collaborators in the United States, Italy and Spain. The material from the prospective study consisted of cDNA or gDNA derived from T cells, B-cell-depleted T cells, or PBMCs. The dataset comprised deeply sampled blood TCRbeta repertoires from subjects exposed to, actively infected with, or recovered from COVID-19. The repertoires were released in a freely available public database intended as a resource for research on the immune response to SARS-CoV-2. Samples were obtained from the ongoing ImmuneRACE study (first 160 participants) and from 1,254 subjects provided by 6 global collaborators. Sample metadata almost always included a de-identified subject ID, COVID-19 status, age in years and sex. HLA class I and class II types, where available, came from metadata supplied by the sample provider rather than from assay-based typing.

General conclusions and limits of the study: How much clinical and demographic metadata was included differed by source and by participant, and the metadata was provided uncurated.

TCRbeta CDR3 regions were amplified from genomic DNA by means of the immunoSEQ Assay, a bias-controlled multiplex PCR. From the authors' description of their analysis: The number of nucleated cells in each sample was estimated from the amplification of reference gene primers within the assay. Sequence reads were collapsed and filtered to measure the absolute abundance of every unique TCRbeta CDR3 rearrangement. Productive Simpson clonality was computed per sample as the square root of Simpson's diversity index over productive rearrangements. In its TCRdb copy, this immuneACCESS table keeps in-frame sequences only and misses some clones. Where compared with another copy, unresolved V genes explain less than half of these, and the others have no known cause. The V and J calls and the clone size are those of that table, but D and trimming were determined from the DNA. This sample holds hundreds of thousands of clones; about 89% were observed only once. About 1.4% of the sample is in the top ten clones.

CDR1 and CDR2, per the germline V gene, are SNHLY and FYNNEI. Measured from the cysteine to the phenylalanine, the CDR3 is 15 residues long. Only the CDR3 part of the read is kept: 45 bases, read in frame from the first base. V lost 6 bases and J lost 1 base, and the count of bases not matched to a germline gene is 9. Sequenced sample: peripheral blood. The clonotype was recovered from a woman in her thirties or forties who had recovered from COVID-19. The chain links TRBV2 with TRBJ2-7; 7 central nucleotides agree with TRBD1. CDR3 region: CASRENRGNSYEQYF. The DNA sequence reads TGTGCCAGCAGAGAGAACAGGGGTAATTCCTACGAGCAGTACTTC.